This record covers a single T cell receptor (beta chain). The specificity of this receptor is unknown. Qualities for individual bases were not recorded, and no much larger clone is one base off. These data come from a study of blood T cell repertoires in COVID-19 (dated by TCRdb to the early 2020s). In the study overall: Samples covering the acute and convalescent phases of COVID-19 were provided by collaborators in the United States, Italy and Spain. HLA class I and class II types, where available, came from metadata supplied by the sample provider rather than from assay-based typing. The repertoires were released in a freely available public database meant as a resource for research on the immune response to SARS-CoV-2. The samples were drawn from the first 160 participants of the ongoing ImmuneRACE study and from roughly 1,300 subjects provided by 6 global collaborators. Deeply sampled blood TCRbeta repertoires from subjects exposed to, actively infected with, or recovered from COVID-19 were included in the dataset. The prospective study material was composed of cDNA or gDNA derived from T cells, B-cell-depleted T cells, or PBMCs. Nearly every sample came with metadata listing a de-identified subject ID, COVID-19 status, age in years and sex.

V is cut by 11 bases and J by 0 bases, and the space between the germline ends is 5 bases. CDR3 length: 11 amino acids, cysteine to phenylalanine. The sequence is cut down to CDR3 DNA, 33 bases in frame from base 1. Reading the germline V gene gives CDR1 ENHRY and CDR2 SYGVKD. One collaborating source in Seattle enrolled patients during active infection and followed them longitudinally through the course of disease. Whole blood was collected in K2EDTA tubes by collaborating institutions according to the institutions' own protocols. Collaborator samples were shipped for TCRbeta analysis as frozen whole blood, isolated PBMCs, or DNA extracted from either sample type. Study-wide conclusions, independent of this receptor: The amount of clinical and demographic metadata varied by source and participant and was provided uncurated.

The immunoSEQ Assay, a bias-controlled multiplex PCR, was used to amplify TCRbeta CDR3 regions from genomic DNA. As for the authors' bioinformatics: The number of nucleated cells in each sample was estimated by amplification of reference gene primers within the assay. To quantify the absolute abundance of each unique TCRbeta CDR3 rearrangement, sequence reads were collapsed and filtered. For each sample, productive Simpson clonality was calculated as the square root of Simpson's diversity index over productive rearrangements. The table was pulled from immuneACCESS by TCRdb, which kept in-frame rearrangements only. Such tables lose some clones; where checked, under half of the loss comes from unresolved V genes, and the rest has no known cause. Clone size and the V and J calls come from that table; the DNA yielded D and trimming. The sample includes roughly 64,000 clones, with 78% observed a single time. The ten largest make up over 12% of the sample.

The specimen sequenced was peripheral blood. The chain couples TRBV10-3 to TRBJ1-3; no D gene is confidently identified. The receptor's source is a man in his sixties with COVID-19, enrolled during active disease. CDR3 sequence: CASRSGNTIYF. The nucleotide sequence is given as TGTGCCTCCCGCTCTGGAAACACCATATATTTT.